These T cell receptor beta chains were read from a single sample in a study of control samples from healthy donors and cancer patients. Data came from immunoSEQ multiplex PCR; TCRdb stores just in-frame clones and leaves some out. The sample holds roughly 200,000 clones, around 90% seen once. The sample consisted of blood. Every receptor here comes from a man aged 30 to 45 in good health. Both conserved end residues are part of each CDR3. Fields, in order: V gene, clone size, J gene, D gene, CDR3 DNA, CDR3 protein. The D gene is left open where the match is weak. A row's size may be missing; if present it is once, few, many or a size class.

TRBV27,-,TRBJ2-1,-,TGTGCCAGCAGTTTATCGTCCCAATGGACTGAGCAGTTCTTC,CASSLSSQWTEQFF
TRBV6-6,-,TRBJ2-7,-,TGTGCCAGCAGAGTCGGATACCGCACCTACGAGCAGTACTTC,CASRVGYRTYEQYF
TRBV5-8,-,TRBJ1-2,-,TGTGCCAGCAGCTCGTCCGGGACCTATTATGGCTACACCTTC,CASSSSGTYYGYTF
TRBV5-1,-,TRBJ2-2,TRBD1,TGCGCCAGCAGCGCCACGGGACAGGAGAACGGGGAGCTGTTTTTT,CASSATGQENGELFF
TRBV11-1,-,TRBJ2-3,-,TGTGCCAGCAGTTGGGCCACAGCTGATACGCAGTATTTT,CASSWATADTQYF
TRBV19,-,TRBJ1-5,TRBD1,TGTGCCAGTATTAACACCGGGACAGGGGTACAGCCCCAGCATTTT,CASINTGTGVQPQHF
TRBV2,-,TRBJ2-7,-,TGTGCCAGCACCCGTTTGGGACGTAATGGGCAGTACTTC,CASTRLGRNGQYF
TRBV27,-,TRBJ1-1,-,TGTGCCAGCAGTATCACAGGGATTAACACTGAAGCTTTCTTT,CASSITGINTEAFF
TRBV10-1,-,TRBJ1-5,-,TGCGCCACCCGCGAATCCGGGACCGCAACTTCTAATCAGCCCCAGCATTTT,CATRESGTATSNQPQHF
TRBV19,-,TRBJ2-7,TRBD1,TGTGCCAGTAGTATAGCTAGGACAGGATCCTACGAGCAGTACTTC,CASSIARTGSYEQYF
TRBV20-1,-,TRBJ2-3,-,TGCAGTGCTAGTTTAACTCCCACAGATACGCAGTATTTT,CSASLTPTDTQYF
TRBV7-8,-,TRBJ2-7,-,TGTGCCAGCAGCTCACAGTCCAGGGAAGTGGCGCTCGAGCAGTACTTC,CASSSQSREVALEQYF
TRBV2,-,TRBJ2-7,TRBD1,TGTGCCAGCAGATACAGGACAGGGGGCGTAAACGAGCAGTACTTC,CASRYRTGGVNEQYF
TRBV30,-,TRBJ1-1,-,TGTGCCTGGCAACTCGGGGTTCTAGCTTTCTTT,CAWQLGVLAFF
TRBV3-1/TRBV3-2,-,TRBJ2-1,-,TGTGCCAGCAGCCAAACGAATAATGAGCAGTTCTTC,CASSQTNNEQFF
TRBV29-1,-,TRBJ1-2,TRBD1,TGCAGCGCTTCGGACAGGGCGGAGGGCTACACCTTC,CSASDRAEGYTF
TRBV9,-,TRBJ2-1,-,TGTGCCAGCCAGCCCGGGACAAAGAATGAGCAGTTCTTC,CASQPGTKNEQFF
TRBV2,once,TRBJ1-6,TRBD1,TGTGCCAGCAGTAGACAGGGTGACAATTCACCCCTCCACTTT,CASSRQGDNSPLHF
TRBV6-5,once,TRBJ2-6,-,TGTGCCAGCTCCGGGACCGGCACCTATTTCGGCGTCCTGACTTTC,CASSGTGTYFGVLTF
TRBV5-5,-,TRBJ1-1,-,TGTGCCAGCAGCTTGCCGGGTTTGAACACTGAAGCTTTCTTT,CASSLPGLNTEAFF
TRBV7-2,-,TRBJ2-7,-,TGTGCCAGCAGCCTGAGGACGTCGAACCCCTACGAGCAGTACTTC,CASSLRTSNPYEQYF
TRBV6-5,-,TRBJ1-1,TRBD1,TGTGCCAGCAGTAACAGGGGGACAGGGAACACTGAAGCTTTCTTT,CASSNRGTGNTEAFF
TRBV6-5,-,TRBJ1-2,-,TGTGCCAGCAGTCCAGGGTCCCTAAGGGGCGGCTACACCTTC,CASSPGSLRGGYTF
TRBV4-1,-,TRBJ2-2,TRBD1,TGCGCCAGCAGCCCTACAGGGGCCGGTACCGGGGAGCTGTTTTTT,CASSPTGAGTGELFF
TRBV11-2,-,TRBJ2-7,-,TGTGCCAGCAGCCCGAATATCCCCGGACCCTCAGGGCAGTACTTC,CASSPNIPGPSGQYF
TRBV2,-,TRBJ1-2,TRBD1,TGTGCCAGCAGCGGACAGGGTTTGGGCTATGGCTACACCTTC,CASSGQGLGYGYTF
TRBV20-1,-,TRBJ2-7,TRBD2,TGCAGTGCTAGTTCGACTAGCGGGAGGTACGAAAAGCAGTACTTC,CSASSTSGRYEKQYF
TRBV30,-,TRBJ1-5,-,TGTGCCTCAACGGTGGGGCTGATCAATCAGCCCCAGCATTTT,CASTVGLINQPQHF
TRBV3-1/TRBV3-2,-,TRBJ1-5,-,TGTGCCAGCAGCCAAGGTTTGGGGCAGCCCCAGCATTTT,CASSQGLGQPQHF
TRBV5-4,-,TRBJ2-3,TRBD2,TGTGCCAGCAGCTTGGGATCTAGCGGGGGCCCCGCAGATACGCAGTATTTT,CASSLGSSGGPADTQYF
TRBV23-1,-,TRBJ1-1,-,TGCGCCAGCAGTCAAGTTACGGGTGGGAACACTGAAGCTTTCTTT,CASSQVTGGNTEAFF
TRBV6-1,-,TRBJ1-3,TRBD1,TGTGCCAGCAGTGAGACCGGGACAGGGCGAAACACCATATATTTT,CASSETGTGRNTIYF
TRBV19,-,TRBJ1-5,-,TGTGCCAGTGGTAAATCGTTCCGACAGCCCCAGCATTTT,CASGKSFRQPQHF
TRBV4-1,-,TRBJ2-6,-,TGCGCCAGCAGCCAAGGGGGGACGGACCACTCTGGGGCCAACGTCCTGACTTTC,CASSQGGTDHSGANVLTF
TRBV5-8,-,TRBJ2-2,TRBD2,TGTGCCAGCACGGGGGGGCCGCTCGGGGAGCTGTTTTTT,CASTGGPLGELFF
TRBV4-2,-,TRBJ2-2,TRBD2,TGTGCCAGCAGCCTAAGACTAGCGGGGGGAACCGGGGAGCTGTTTTTT,CASSLRLAGGTGELFF